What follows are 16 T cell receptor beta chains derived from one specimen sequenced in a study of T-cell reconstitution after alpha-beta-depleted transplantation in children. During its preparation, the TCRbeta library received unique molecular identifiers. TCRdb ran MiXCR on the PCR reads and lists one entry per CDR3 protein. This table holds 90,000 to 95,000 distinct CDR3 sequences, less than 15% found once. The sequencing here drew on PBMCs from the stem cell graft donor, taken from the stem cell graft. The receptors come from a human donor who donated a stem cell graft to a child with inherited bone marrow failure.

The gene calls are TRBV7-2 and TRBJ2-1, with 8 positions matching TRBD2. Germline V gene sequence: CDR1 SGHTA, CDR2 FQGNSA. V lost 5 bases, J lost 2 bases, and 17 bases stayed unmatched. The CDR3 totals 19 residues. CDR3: CASSPRDKKAGAPYNEQFF. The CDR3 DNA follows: TGTGCCAGCAGCCCCCGGGACAAAAAAGCGGGAGCTCCCTACAATGAGCAGTTCTTC.

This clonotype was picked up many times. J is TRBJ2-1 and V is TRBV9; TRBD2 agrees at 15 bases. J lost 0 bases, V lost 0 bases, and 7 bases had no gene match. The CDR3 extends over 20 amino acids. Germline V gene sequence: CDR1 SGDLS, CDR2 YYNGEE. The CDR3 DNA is TGTGCCAGCAGCGTAGGATGGGGGACTAGCGGGGGGAGCTCCTACAATGAGCAGTTCTTC. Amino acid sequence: CASSVGWGTSGGSSYNEQFF.

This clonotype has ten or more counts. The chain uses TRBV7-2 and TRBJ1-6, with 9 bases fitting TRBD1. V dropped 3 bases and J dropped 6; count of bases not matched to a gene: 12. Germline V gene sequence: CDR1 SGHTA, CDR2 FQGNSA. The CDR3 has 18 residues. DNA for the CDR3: TGTGCCAGCAGCTTCCTATACGGGGGGACAGGGAGTAATTCACCCCTCCACTTT. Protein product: CASSFLYGGTGSNSPLHF.

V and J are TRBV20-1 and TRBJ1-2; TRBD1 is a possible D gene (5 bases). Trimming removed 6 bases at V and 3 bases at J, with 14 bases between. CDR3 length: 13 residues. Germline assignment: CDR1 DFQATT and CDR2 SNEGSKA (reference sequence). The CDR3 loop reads CSAGQDTDYGYTF. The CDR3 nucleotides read TGCAGTGCAGGCCAGGACACTGACTATGGCTACACCTTC.

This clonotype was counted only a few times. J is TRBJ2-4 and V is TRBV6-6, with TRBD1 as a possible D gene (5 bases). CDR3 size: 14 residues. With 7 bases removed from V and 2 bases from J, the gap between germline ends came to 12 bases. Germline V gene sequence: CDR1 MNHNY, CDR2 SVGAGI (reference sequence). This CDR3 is CASTAGYPKNIQYF. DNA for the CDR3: TGTGCCAGCACCGCAGGGTACCCCAAAAACATTCAGTACTTC.

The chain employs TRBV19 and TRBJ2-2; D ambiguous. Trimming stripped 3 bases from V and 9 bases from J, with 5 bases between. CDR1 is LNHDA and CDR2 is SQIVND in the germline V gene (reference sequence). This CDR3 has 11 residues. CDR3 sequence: CASSISWELFF. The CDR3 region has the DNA TGTGCCAGTAGTATCAGTTGGGAGCTGTTTTTT.

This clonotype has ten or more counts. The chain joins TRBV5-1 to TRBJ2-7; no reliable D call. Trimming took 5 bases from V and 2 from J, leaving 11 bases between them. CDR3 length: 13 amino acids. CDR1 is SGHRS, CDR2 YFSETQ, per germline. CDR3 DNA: TGCGCCAGCAGTCGGGCTCCTACCTACGAGCAGTACTTC. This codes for CASSRAPTYEQYF.

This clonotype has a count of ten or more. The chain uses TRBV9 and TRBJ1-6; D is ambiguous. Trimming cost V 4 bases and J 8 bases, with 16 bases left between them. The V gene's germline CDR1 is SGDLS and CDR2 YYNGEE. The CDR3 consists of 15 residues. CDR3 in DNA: TGTGCCAGCAGCCCCACTTTGGGGTTGGATTCACCCCTCCACTTT. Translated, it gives CASSPTLGLDSPLHF.

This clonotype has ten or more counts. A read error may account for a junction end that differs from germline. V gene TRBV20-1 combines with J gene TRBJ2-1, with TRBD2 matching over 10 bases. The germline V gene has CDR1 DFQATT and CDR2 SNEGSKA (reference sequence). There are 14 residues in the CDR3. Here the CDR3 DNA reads TGCATTGCTCTGCGAGCGGGAGGGTACAATGAGCAGTTCTTC. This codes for CIALRAGGYNEQFF.

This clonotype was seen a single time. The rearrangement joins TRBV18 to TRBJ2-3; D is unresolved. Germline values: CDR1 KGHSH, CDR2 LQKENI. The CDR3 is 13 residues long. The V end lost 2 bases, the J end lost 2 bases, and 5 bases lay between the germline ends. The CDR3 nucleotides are TGTGCCAGCTCACCAAGCCTCACAGATACGCAGTATTTT. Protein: CASSPSLTDTQYF.

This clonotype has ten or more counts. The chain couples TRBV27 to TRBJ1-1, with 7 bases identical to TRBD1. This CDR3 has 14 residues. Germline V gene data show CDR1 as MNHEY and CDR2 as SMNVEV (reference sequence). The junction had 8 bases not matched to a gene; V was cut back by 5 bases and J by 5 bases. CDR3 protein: CASSTTGEGTEAFF. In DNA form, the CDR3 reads TGTGCCAGCAGTACCACAGGGGAAGGGACTGAAGCTTTCTTT.

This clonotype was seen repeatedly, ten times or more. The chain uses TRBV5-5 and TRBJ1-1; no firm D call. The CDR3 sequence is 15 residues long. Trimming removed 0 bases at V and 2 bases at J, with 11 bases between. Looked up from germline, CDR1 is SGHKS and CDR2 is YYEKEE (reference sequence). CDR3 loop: CASSLDVRLNTEAFF. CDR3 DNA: TGTGCCAGCAGCTTGGATGTCAGATTAAACACTGAAGCTTTCTTT.

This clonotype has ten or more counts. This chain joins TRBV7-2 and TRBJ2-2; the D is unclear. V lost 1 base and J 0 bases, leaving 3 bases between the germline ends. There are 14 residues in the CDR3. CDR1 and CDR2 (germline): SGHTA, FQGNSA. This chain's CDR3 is CASSLEPNTGELFF. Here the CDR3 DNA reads TGTGCCAGCAGCTTAGAGCCGAACACCGGGGAGCTGTTTTTT.

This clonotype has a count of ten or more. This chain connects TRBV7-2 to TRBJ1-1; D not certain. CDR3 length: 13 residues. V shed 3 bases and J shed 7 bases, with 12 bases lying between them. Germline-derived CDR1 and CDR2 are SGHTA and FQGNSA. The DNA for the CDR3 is TGTGCCAGCAGCTTGGTAGTCAGGAGTGAAGCTTTCTTT. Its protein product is CASSLVVRSEAFF.

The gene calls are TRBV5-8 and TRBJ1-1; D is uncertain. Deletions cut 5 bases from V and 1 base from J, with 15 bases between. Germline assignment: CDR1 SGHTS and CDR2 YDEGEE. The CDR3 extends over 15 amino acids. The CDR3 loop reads CASRLLGLRNTEAFF. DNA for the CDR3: TGTGCCAGCAGACTACTCGGACTTAGGAACACTGAAGCTTTCTTT.

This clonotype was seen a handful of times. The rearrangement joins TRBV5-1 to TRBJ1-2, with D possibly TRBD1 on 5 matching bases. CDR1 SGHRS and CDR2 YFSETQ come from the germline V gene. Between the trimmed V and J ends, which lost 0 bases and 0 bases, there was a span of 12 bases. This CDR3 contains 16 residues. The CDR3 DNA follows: TGCGCCAGCAGCTTGGTAGGACAACTGACTAACTATGGCTACACCTTC. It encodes CASSLVGQLTNYGYTF.